This entry lists 21 T cell receptor beta chains sequenced from one sample in a study of blood T cell repertoires in COVID-19. Sequencing used immunoSEQ multiplex PCR; TCRdb keeps in-frame clones, though not all of them. This sample yields roughly 200,000 clones, of which about nine tenths are seen a single time; around 2.3% belongs to the top ten. The sequencing input was PBMCs or T cells enriched from blood (not recorded which). The source is a woman aged 25-40 years who had recovered from COVID-19.

The chain has TRBV15 and TRBJ1-6; 7 positions agree with TRBD1. The CDR3 is made up of 15 amino acids. J was trimmed by 5 bases and V by 2 bases; bases with no gene match: 3. CDR1 is LNHNV, CDR2 YYDKDF, per germline (reference sequence). CDR3 nucleotides: TGTGCCACCAGCAGAAACAGGGGAAATAATTCACCCCTCCACTTT. This sequence encodes CATSRNRGNNSPLHF.

As DNA, the CDR3 is TGTGCCAGCAGCTTAGCCCCCTCAACTAATGAAAAACTGTTTTTT. This gives the protein CASSLAPSTNEKLFF. The rearrangement uses TRBV7-2 and TRBJ1-4; D is undetermined. The ends were cut back, 0 bases at V and 0 bases at J, with 5 bases in the middle. Germline values: CDR1 SGHTA, CDR2 FQGNSA. The CDR3 runs to 15 residues.

This chain links TRBV2 with TRBJ2-3; 7 bases are a match to TRBD1. J was trimmed by 2 bases and V by 6 bases; bases with no gene match: 5. The CDR3 has 14 amino acids. The germline V gene encodes CDR1 SNHLY and CDR2 FYNNEI. The CDR3 region is CASSPQGNTDTQYF. CDR3 DNA sequence: TGTGCCAGCAGCCCACAGGGGAACACAGATACGCAGTATTTT. The full variable domain, with the rest looked up from reference TRBV2 and TRBJ2-3, is EPEVTQTPSHQVTQMGQEVILRCVPISNHLYFYWYRQILGQKVEFLVSFYNNEISEKSEIFDDQFSVERPDGSNFTLKIRSTKLEDSAMYFCASSPQGNTDTQYFGPGTRLTVL.

V is TRBV27 and J is TRBJ1-6; 11 bases fit TRBD1. Losses at the gene ends were 1 base for V and 6 bases for J; bases not matched to a gene: 2. Per germline, CDR1 MNHEY and CDR2 SMNVEV (reference sequence). This CDR3 contains 16 residues. The CDR3 nucleotides read TGTGCCAGCAGTTTATATGGGACAGGGGGTAATTCACCCCTCCACTTT. Encoded protein: CASSLYGTGGNSPLHF.

The chain links TRBV12-5 to TRBJ2-3, with 7 bases identical to TRBD2. Germline V gives CDR1 LGHNT, CDR2 FRNRAP. V was pared by 9 bases and J by 4 bases, with 10 bases of the junction left unmatched. The CDR3 totals 14 residues. The CDR3 nucleotides read TGTGCTAGCCACTCGGCTAGCGGCTCAGATACGCAGTATTTT. This sequence encodes CASHSASGSDTQYF.

The CDR3 here is CASSFVTGKAPLHF. The CDR3 coding sequence is TGTGCCAGCAGTTTTGTGACAGGGAAGGCGCCCCTCCACTTT. The gene calls are TRBV27 and TRBJ1-6, with 7 positions matching TRBD1. The CDR3 has 14 residues. J gave up 13 bases and V 3 bases, and 9 bases lay outside the gene matches. Per germline, CDR1 MNHEY and CDR2 SMNVEV (reference sequence).

The CDR3 sequence: CASSLLPPRSYTDTQYF. Here the CDR3 DNA reads TGTGCCAGCAGCTTACTTCCACCGCGCTCTTACACAGATACGCAGTATTTT. This rearrangement joins TRBV11-2 to TRBJ2-3, with unresolved D. Germline V lookup: CDR1 SGHAT, CDR2 FQNNGV. The germline V and J ends were trimmed by 2 bases and 2 bases, with 17 bases remaining between them. The CDR3 consists of 17 residues.

The rearrangement links TRBV10-3 to TRBJ2-7; D perhaps matches TRBD1 (6 bases). The germline V gene encodes CDR1 ENHRY and CDR2 SYGVKD. The CDR3 length is 11 residues. The V end was cut by 9 bases, the J end by 5 bases, with 11 bases between. CDR3 DNA sequence: TGTGCCATAGGACAGCTCAACGAGCAGTACTTC. Amino acids: CAIGQLNEQYF.

This clone came up a few times. This sequence joins TRBV7-2 and TRBJ1-5; 7 bases line up with TRBD1. In germline, CDR1 is SGHTA, CDR2 FQGNSA. This CDR3 region has 15 residues. V dropped 1 base and J dropped 7; count of bases not matched to a gene: 7. CDR3 loop: CASSLEQGRGQPQHF. CDR3 DNA: TGTGCCAGCAGCTTAGAACAGGGGAGAGGACAGCCCCAGCATTTT.

The chain employs TRBV18 and TRBJ1-2; 7 bases align to TRBD1. Germline CDR1 is KGHSH and CDR2 is LQKENI. Unmatched junction bases numbered 6, after V lost 6 bases and J lost 8 bases. The CDR3 contains 12 residues. Written as DNA, the CDR3 is TGTGCCAGCTCGGGGAACAGGGGCGGCTACACCTTC. Translation: CASSGNRGGYTF.

This clone has more than one count but fewer than ten. V usage is TRBV7-9 and J usage is TRBJ2-3; 13 bases match TRBD2. V lost 5 bases, J lost 2 bases, and 10 bases stayed unmatched. This CDR3 has 18 residues. The germline V gene has CDR1 SEHNR and CDR2 FQNEAQ (reference sequence). For the CDR3, the DNA is TGTGCCAGCAGCACATGGACTAGCGGGAGCCCTAACACAGATACGCAGTATTTT. Translation gives CASSTWTSGSPNTDTQYF.

This clone was seen once. The chain employs TRBV29-1 and TRBJ2-1; the D gene is possibly TRBD2 (5 bases). The CDR3 has 13 amino acids. In germline, CDR1 is SQVTM, CDR2 ANQGSEA. The V end lost 0 bases, the J end lost 8 bases, and 11 bases lay between the germline ends. In DNA, the CDR3 is TGCAGCGTTGAAGATTTGTTGAGGGATGAGCAGTTCTTC. It codes for CSVEDLLRDEQFF.

The chain is built from TRBV6-2 or TRBV6-3 and TRBJ2-6; 15 bases line up with TRBD2. The CDR3 extends over 19 amino acids. Germline V CDR1 and CDR2: MNHEY, SVGEGT. The junction had 6 bases not matched to a gene; V was cut back by 6 bases and J by 0 bases. CDR3 protein: CASSNPGLAGGSGANVLTF. Here the CDR3 DNA reads TGTGCCAGCAGCAATCCGGGACTAGCGGGGGGCTCTGGGGCCAACGTCCTGACTTTC.

For the CDR3, the DNA is TGTGCCACCCAGGGGAATGAAAAACTGTTTTTT. Its protein is CATQGNEKLFF. The chain has TRBV10-3 and TRBJ1-4, with D tentatively TRBD1 (6 bases). V was cut by 10 bases and J by 5 bases, with 8 bases left in between. Germline V gene sequence: CDR1 ENHRY, CDR2 SYGVKD. This CDR3 region has 11 residues.

The V gene is TRBV19, the J gene TRBJ2-7, with 8 nucleotides matching TRBD2. Losses at the gene ends were 3 bases for V and 0 bases for J; bases not matched to a gene: 7. The CDR3 totals 16 residues. Per germline, CDR1 LNHDA and CDR2 SQIVND (reference sequence). The CDR3 sequence: CASSMVSTSGSYEQYF. The CDR3 DNA sequence: TGTGCCAGTAGTATGGTTTCCACTAGCGGCTCCTACGAGCAGTACTTC.

This rearrangement joins TRBV25-1 to TRBJ2-2; a weak D match, TRBD2 (5 bases). CDR1 is MGHDK and CDR2 is SYGVNS in the germline V gene. The CDR3 loop spans 15 amino acids. V gave up 1 base and J gave up 4 bases, with 10 bases separating them. The CDR3 spells CASSESFGITGELFF. DNA of the CDR3: TGTGCCAGCAGTGAATCGTTCGGGATCACCGGGGAGCTGTTTTTT. The full variable domain, in which reference TRBV25-1 and TRBJ2-2 provide the parts outside the CDR3, is EADIYQTPRYLVIGTGKKITLECSQTMGHDKMYWYQQDPGMELHLIHYSYGVNSTEKGDLSSESTVSRIRTEHFPLTLESARPSHTSQYLCASSESFGITGELFFGEGSRLTVL.

This chain uses TRBV7-2 with TRBJ2-7; TRBD2 is a possible D gene (6 bases). Trimming removed 1 base from V and 6 bases from J, with 10 bases in between. Germline CDR1 SGHTA, CDR2 FQGNSA. This CDR3 has 13 amino acids. CDR3 protein: CASSLDGGGEQYF. In DNA form, the CDR3 reads TGTGCCAGCAGCTTAGACGGGGGAGGCGAGCAGTACTTC.

The J gene is TRBJ1-4, the V gene TRBV20-1, with D maybe TRBD1 (5 bases). Germline loops: CDR1 DFQATT, CDR2 SNEGSKA (reference sequence). The CDR3 consists of 14 residues. V gave up 3 bases and J gave up 7 bases, with 15 bases separating them. CDR3 nucleotide sequence: TGCAGTGCTAGTCCCGGGACTCGGGCTGAAAAACTGTTTTTT. Protein product: CSASPGTRAEKLFF.

J is TRBJ1-3 and V is TRBV6-1; the D gene is possibly TRBD1 (6 bases). The CDR3 has 16 residues. V was shortened by 4 bases and J by 0 bases, with 13 bases between the two germline ends. Germline V gene data show CDR1 as MNHNS and CDR2 as SASEGT. CDR3 coding DNA: TGTGCCAGCAGTGGGTGGACAGAAAGCTCTGGAAACACCATATATTTT. Its translation is CASSGWTESSGNTIYF.

The rearrangement links TRBV6-2 or TRBV6-3 to TRBJ1-6, with unresolved D. V lost 5 bases and J 19 bases, leaving 15 bases between the germline ends. The CDR3 loop spans 11 amino acids. CDR1 is MNHEY, CDR2 SVGEGT, per germline. The CDR3 DNA follows: TGTGCCAGCAGTGATGCCGGGTTCCGACACTTT. Protein: CASSDAGFRHF.

This clone was counted once. The chain combines TRBV9 with TRBJ1-2; no clear D gene. This CDR3 region has 13 residues. CDR1 is SGDLS and CDR2 is YYNGEE in the germline V gene. V shed 2 bases and J shed 1 base, with 6 bases lying between them. For the CDR3, the DNA is TGTGCCAGCAGCGTTTCAGATAACTATGGCTACACCTTC. This sequence encodes CASSVSDNYGYTF.